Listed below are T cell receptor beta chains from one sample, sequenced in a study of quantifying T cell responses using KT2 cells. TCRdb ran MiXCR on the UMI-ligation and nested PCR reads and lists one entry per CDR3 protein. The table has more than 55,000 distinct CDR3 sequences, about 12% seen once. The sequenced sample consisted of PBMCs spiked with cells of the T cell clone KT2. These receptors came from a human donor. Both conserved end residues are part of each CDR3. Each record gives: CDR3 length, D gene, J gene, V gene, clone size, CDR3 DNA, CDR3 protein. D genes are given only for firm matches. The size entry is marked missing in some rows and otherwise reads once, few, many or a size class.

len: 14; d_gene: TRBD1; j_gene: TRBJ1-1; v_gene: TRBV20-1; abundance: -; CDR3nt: TGCAGTGCTAGAGGACAGGGTGAGAACACTGAAGCTTTCTTT; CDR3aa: CSARGQGENTEAFF
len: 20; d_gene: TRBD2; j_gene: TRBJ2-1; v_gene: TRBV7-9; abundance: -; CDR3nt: TGTGCCAGCAGCCGCCTAGCGGGAGATGATATGGGAATCTCCTACAATGAGCAGTTCTTC; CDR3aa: CASSRLAGDDMGISYNEQFF
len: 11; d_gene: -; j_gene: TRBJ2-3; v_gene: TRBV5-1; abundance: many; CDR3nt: TGCGCCAGCAGCTTGACAGATACGCAGTATTTT; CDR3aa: CASSLTDTQYF
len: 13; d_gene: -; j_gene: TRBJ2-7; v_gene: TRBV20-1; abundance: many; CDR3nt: TGCAGTGCTAGGACAGGCGGCTCCTACGAGCAGTACTTC; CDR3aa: CSARTGGSYEQYF
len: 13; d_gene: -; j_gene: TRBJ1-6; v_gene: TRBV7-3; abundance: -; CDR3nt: TGTGCCAGCAGCCAAGGGTCCAATTCACCCCTCCACTTT; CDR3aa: CASSQGSNSPLHF
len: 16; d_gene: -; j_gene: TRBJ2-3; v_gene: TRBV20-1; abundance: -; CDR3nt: TGCAGTGCTAGAGATCCGGATAGTGGTAGGGCAGATACGCAGTATTTT; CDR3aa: CSARDPDSGRADTQYF
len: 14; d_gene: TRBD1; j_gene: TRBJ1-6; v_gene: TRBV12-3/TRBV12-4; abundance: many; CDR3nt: TGTGCCAGCAGTTTATCACAGGGGGACTCACCCCTCCACTTT; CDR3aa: CASSLSQGDSPLHF
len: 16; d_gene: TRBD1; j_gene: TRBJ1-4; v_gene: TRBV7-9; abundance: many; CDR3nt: TGTGCCAGCAGCACGAGGACAGGGCGGAGTAGTGAAAAACTGTTTTTT; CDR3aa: CASSTRTGRSSEKLFF
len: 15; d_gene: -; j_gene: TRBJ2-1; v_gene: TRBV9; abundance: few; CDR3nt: TGTGCCAGCAGCGTACTGGGTCTAAACTACAATGAGCAGTTCTTC; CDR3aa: CASSVLGLNYNEQFF
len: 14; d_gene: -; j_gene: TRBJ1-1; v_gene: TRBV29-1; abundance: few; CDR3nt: TGCAGCGCCTCGGAAGGGGCAGGTGGCACTGAAGCTTTCTTT; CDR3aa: CSASEGAGGTEAFF
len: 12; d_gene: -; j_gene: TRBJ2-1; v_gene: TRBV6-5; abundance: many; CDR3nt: TGTGCCAGCAGTTGGGACGGCAATGAGCAGTTCTTC; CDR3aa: CASSWDGNEQFF
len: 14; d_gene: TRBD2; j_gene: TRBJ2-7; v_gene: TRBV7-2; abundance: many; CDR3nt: TGTGCCAGCAGCTTACTAGCGGGAGTCAACGAGCAGTACTTC; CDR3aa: CASSLLAGVNEQYF
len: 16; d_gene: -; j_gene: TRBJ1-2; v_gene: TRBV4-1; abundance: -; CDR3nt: TGCGCCAGCAGCGATCCTCGCCGGGCGCGGGGCTATGGCTACACCTTC; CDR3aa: CASSDPRRARGYGYTF
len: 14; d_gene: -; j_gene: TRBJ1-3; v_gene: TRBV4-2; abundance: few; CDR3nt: TGTGCCAGCAGCCAAGGTGGCCTCGGAAACACCATATATTTT; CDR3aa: CASSQGGLGNTIYF
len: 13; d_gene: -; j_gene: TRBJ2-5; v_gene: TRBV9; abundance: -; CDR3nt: TGTGCCAGCAGCGTAGGTTATGGGGAGACCCAGTACTTC; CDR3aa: CASSVGYGETQYF
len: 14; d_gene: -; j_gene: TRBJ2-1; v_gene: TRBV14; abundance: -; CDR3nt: TGTGCCAGCAGCCAGGGGAGGAAATACAATGAGCAGTTCTTC; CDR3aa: CASSQGRKYNEQFF
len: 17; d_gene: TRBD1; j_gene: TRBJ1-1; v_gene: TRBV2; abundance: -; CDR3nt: TGTGCCAGCAGGATCCTACAGGGACAGCAGTGGAACACTGAAGCTTTCTTT; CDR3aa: CASRILQGQQWNTEAFF
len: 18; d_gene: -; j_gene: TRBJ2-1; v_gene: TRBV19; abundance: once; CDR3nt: TGTGCCAGTAGTATAGTATTTTACGGCAGAAGTTCCTACAATGAGCAGTTCTTC; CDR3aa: CASSIVFYGRSSYNEQFF
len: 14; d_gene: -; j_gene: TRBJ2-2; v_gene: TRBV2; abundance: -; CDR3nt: TGTGCCAGCAGTGAACTAGCGAACACCGGGGAGCTGTTTTTT; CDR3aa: CASSELANTGELFF
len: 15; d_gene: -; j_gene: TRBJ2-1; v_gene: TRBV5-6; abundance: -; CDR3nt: TGTGCCAGCAGCCCGGGACAAGATGCTTACAATGAGCAGTTCTTC; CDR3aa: CASSPGQDAYNEQFF
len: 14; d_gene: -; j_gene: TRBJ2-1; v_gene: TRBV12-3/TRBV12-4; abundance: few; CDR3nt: TGTGCCAGCTCTTTGTTAGCGGTGGGAAATGAGCAGTTCTTC; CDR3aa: CASSLLAVGNEQFF
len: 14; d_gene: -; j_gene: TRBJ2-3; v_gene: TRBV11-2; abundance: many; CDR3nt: TGTGCCAGCAGCTTAAAGTCATACGGAGATACGCAGTATTTT; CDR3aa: CASSLKSYGDTQYF
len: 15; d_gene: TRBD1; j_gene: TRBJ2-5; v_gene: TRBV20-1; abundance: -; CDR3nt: TGCAGTGCTAGAGAGTGGACAGGAGTCCAAGAGACCCAGTACTTC; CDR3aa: CSAREWTGVQETQYF
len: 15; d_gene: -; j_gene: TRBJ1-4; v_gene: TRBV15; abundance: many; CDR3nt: TGTGCCACCAGCCCCAGACGGCAGGGTACTGAAAAACTGTTTTTT; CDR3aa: CATSPRRQGTEKLFF
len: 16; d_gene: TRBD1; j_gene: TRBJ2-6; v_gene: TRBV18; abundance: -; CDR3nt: TGTGCCAGCGACTCTTCACAGGGGGCTGGGGCCAACGTCCTGACTTTC; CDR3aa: CASDSSQGAGANVLTF
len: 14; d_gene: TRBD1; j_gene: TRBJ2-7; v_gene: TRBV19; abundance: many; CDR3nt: TGTGCCAGTAGTATAGAGAGGACAGGGTACGAGCAGTACTTC; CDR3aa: CASSIERTGYEQYF
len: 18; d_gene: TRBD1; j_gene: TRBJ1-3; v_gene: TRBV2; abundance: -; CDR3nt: TGTGCCAGCAGGGGTTTTTCAACAGGGGGCGACTCTGGAAACACCATATATTTT; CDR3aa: CASRGFSTGGDSGNTIYF
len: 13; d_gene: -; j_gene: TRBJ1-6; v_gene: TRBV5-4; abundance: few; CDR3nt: TGTGCCAGCAGAACATACGGAGCCTCACCCCTCCACTTT; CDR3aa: CASRTYGASPLHF
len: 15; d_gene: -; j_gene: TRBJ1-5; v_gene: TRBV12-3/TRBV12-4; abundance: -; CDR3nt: TGTGCCAGCACAAAGGAACAGTACGGCAATCAGCCCCAGCATTTT; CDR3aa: CASTKEQYGNQPQHF
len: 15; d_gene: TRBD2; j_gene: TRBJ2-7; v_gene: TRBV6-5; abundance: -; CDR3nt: TGTGCCAGCAGTTCTTTGGCTAGCGGGAGGCCACAGCAGTACTTC; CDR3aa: CASSSLASGRPQQYF
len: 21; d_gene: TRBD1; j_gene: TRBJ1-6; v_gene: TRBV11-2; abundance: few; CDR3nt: TGTGCCAGCAGCTTAGATCTTATGGGACAGGGGTCATCCCTCTATAATTCACCCCTCCACTTT; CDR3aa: CASSLDLMGQGSSLYNSPLHF
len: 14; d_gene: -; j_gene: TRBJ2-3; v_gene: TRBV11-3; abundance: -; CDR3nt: TGTGCCAGCAGCTTAATGGCCAGCACAGATACGCAGTATTTT; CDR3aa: CASSLMASTDTQYF
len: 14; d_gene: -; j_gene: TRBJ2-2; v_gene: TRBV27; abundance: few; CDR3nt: TGTGCCAGCAGTTTTACCCTGTCAGCCGGGGAGCTGTTTTTT; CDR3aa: CASSFTLSAGELFF
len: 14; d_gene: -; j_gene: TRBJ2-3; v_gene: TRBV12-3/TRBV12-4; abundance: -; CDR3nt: TGTGCCAGCAGTTTAGGACAGGGACTGGATACGCAGTATTTT; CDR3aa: CASSLGQGLDTQYF
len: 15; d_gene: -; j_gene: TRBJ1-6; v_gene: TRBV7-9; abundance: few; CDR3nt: TGTGCCAGCAGTAGCAGAGGGGCGTATAATTCACCCCTCCACTTT; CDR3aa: CASSSRGAYNSPLHF